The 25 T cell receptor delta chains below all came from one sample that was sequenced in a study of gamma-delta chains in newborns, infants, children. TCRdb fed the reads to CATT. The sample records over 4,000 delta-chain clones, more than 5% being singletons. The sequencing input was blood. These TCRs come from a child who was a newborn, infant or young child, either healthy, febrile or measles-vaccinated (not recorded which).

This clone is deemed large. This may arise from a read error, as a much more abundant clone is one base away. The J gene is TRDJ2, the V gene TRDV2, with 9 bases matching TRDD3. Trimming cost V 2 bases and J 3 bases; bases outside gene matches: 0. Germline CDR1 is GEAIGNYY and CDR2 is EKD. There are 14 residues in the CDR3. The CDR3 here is CACDNWGMTAQLFF. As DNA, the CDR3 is TGTGCCTGTGACAACTGGGGGATGACAGCACAACTCTTCTTT.

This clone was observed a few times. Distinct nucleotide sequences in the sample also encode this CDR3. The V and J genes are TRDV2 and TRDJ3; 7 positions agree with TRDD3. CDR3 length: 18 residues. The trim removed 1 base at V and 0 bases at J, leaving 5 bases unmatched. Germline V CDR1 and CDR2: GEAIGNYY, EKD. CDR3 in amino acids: CACDTLGYSSWDTRQMFF. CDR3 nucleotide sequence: TGTGCCTGTGACACACTGGGGTACAGCTCCTGGGACACCCGACAGATGTTTTTC.

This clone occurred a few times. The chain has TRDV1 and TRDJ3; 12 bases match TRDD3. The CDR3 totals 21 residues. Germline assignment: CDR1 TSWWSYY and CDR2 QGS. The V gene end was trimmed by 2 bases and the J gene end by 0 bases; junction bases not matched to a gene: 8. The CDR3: CALGELNILGDTSWDTRQMFF. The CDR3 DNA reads TGTGCTCTTGGGGAATTGAACATACTGGGGGATACCTCCTGGGACACCCGACAGATGTTTTTC.

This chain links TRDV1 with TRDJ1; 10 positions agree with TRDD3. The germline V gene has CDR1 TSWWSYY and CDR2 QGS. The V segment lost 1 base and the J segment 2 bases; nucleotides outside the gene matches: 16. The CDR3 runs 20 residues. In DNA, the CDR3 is TGTGCTCTTGGGGAACCAGGCTGCGATAGAGAACTGGGGGATACCGATAAACTCATCTTT. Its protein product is CALGEPGCDRELGDTDKLIF.

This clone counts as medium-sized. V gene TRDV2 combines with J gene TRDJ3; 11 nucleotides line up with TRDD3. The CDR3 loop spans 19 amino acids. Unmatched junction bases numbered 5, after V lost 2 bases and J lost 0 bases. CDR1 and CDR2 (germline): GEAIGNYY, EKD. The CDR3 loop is CACDKVLGDSSWDTRQMFF. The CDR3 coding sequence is TGTGCCTGTGACAAAGTACTGGGGGATAGCTCCTGGGACACCCGACAGATGTTTTTC.

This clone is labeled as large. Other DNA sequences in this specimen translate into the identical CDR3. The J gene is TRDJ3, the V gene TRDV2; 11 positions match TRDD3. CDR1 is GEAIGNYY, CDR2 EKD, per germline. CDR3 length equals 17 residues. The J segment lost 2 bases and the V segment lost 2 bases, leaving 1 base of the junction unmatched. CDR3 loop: CACDILGDTWDTRQMFF. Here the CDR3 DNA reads TGTGCCTGTGACATACTGGGGGATACCTGGGACACCCGACAGATGTTTTTC.

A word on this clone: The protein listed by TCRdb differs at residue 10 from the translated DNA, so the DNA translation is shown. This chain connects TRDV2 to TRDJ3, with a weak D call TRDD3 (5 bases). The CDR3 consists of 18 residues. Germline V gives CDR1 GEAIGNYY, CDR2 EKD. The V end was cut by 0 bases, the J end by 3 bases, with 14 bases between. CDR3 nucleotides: TGTGCCTGTGACACCGTTATGGATAGGTTCTGGGACACCCGACAGATGTTTTTC. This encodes CACDTVMDRFWDTRQMFF.

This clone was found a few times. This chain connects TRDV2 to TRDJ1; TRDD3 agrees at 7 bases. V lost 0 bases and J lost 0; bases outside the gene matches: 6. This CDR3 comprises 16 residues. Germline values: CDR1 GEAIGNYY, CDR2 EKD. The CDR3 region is CACDTVDLGDTDKLIF. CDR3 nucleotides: TGTGCCTGTGACACCGTGGATCTGGGGGACACCGATAAACTCATCTTT.

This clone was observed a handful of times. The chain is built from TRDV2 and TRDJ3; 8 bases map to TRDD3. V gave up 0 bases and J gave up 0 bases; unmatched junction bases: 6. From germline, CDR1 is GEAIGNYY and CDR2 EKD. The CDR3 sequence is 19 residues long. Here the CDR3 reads CACDTVGDSSSWDTRQMFF. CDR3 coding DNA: TGTGCCTGTGACACCGTGGGGGATTCAAGCTCCTGGGACACCCGACAGATGTTTTTC.

CDR3 amino acids: CACDYWGMDKLIF. The CDR3 DNA sequence: TGTGCCTGTGACTACTGGGGGATGGATAAACTCATCTTT. The J gene is TRDJ1, the V gene TRDV2; 10 nucleotides agree with TRDD3. This CDR3 contains 13 residues. CDR1 is GEAIGNYY, CDR2 EKD, per germline. Trimming cost V 3 bases and J 5 bases; bases outside gene matches: 2.

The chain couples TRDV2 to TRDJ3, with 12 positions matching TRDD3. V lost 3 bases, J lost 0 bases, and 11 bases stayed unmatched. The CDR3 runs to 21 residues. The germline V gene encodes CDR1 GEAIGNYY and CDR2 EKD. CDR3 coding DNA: TGTGCCTGTGACTCTCTACTGGGGGATACCGCTAGCTCCTGGGACACCCGACAGATGTTTTTC. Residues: CACDSLLGDTASSWDTRQMFF.

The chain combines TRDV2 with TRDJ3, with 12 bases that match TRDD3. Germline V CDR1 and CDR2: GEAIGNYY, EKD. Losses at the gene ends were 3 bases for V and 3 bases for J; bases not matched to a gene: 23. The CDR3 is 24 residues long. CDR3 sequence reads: CACDSLSPHPFTGGYFWDTRQMFF. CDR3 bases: TGTGCCTGTGACTCTCTTTCTCCTCACCCCTTTACTGGGGGATACTTCTGGGACACCCGACAGATGTTTTTC.

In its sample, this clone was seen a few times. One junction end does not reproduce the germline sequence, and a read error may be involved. CDR3 in amino acids: CACDTVGVGDTYSWGTRQMFF. CDR3 sequence (DNA): TGTGCCTGTGACACCGTAGGGGTGGGGGATACTTACTCCTGGGGCACCCGACAGATGTTTTTC. The gene calls are TRDV2 and TRDJ3; TRDD3 matches at 10 bases. The germline V gene encodes CDR1 GEAIGNYY and CDR2 EKD. CDR3 size: 21 residues.

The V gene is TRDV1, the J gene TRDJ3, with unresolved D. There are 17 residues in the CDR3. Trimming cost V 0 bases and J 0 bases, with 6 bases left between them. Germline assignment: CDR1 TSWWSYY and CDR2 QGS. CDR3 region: CALGELGRSWDTRQMFF. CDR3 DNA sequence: TGTGCTCTTGGGGAACTAGGGCGCTCCTGGGACACCCGACAGATGTTTTTC.

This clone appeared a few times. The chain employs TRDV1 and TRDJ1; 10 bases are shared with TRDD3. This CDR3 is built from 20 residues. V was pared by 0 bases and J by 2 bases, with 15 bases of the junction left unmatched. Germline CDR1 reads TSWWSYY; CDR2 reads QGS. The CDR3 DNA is TGTGCTCTTGGGGAACTTCCCACGGGGGGATACGGCGCTTTGACCGATAAACTCATCTTT. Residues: CALGELPTGGYGALTDKLIF.

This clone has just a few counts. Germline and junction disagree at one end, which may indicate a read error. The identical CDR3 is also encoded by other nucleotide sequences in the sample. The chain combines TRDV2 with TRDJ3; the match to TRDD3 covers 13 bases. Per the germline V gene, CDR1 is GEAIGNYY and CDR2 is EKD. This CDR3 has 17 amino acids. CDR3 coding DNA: TGTGCTTGTGACTGGGGGATACGTGGCTGGGACACCCGACAGATGTTTTTC. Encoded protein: CACDWGIRGWDTRQMFF.

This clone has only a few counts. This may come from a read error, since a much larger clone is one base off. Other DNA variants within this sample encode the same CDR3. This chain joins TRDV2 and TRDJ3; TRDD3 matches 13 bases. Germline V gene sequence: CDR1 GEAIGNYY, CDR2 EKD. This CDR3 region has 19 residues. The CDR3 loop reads CACDKVLGDTSWDTRQMFF. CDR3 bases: TGTGCCTGTGACAAAGTACTGGGGGATACGTCCTGGGACACCCGACAGATGTTCTTC.

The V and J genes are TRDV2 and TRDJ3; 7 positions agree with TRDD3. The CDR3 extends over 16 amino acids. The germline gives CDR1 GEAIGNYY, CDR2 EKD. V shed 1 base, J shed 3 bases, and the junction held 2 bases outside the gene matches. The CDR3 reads CACDTDTLWDTRQMFF. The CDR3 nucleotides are TGTGCCTGTGACACGGATACGCTCTGGGACACCCGACAGATGTTTTTC.

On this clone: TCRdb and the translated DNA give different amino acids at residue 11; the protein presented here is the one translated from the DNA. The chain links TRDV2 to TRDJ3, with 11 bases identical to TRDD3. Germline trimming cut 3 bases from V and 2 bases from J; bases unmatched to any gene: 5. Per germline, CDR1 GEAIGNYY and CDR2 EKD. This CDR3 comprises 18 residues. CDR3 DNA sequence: TGTGCCTGTGACGGGGTACTGGGGGATACCTGGGACACCCGACAGATGTTTTTC. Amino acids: CACDGVLGDTWDTRQMFF.

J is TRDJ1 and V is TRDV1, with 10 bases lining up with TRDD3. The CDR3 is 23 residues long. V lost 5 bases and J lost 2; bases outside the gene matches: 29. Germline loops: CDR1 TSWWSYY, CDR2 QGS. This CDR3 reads CALGKFRPLRGGGYWLGTDKLIF. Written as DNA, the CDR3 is TGTGCTCTTGGGAAATTTCGGCCCTTACGGGGTGGGGGATACTGGCTGGGGACCGATAAACTCATCTTT.

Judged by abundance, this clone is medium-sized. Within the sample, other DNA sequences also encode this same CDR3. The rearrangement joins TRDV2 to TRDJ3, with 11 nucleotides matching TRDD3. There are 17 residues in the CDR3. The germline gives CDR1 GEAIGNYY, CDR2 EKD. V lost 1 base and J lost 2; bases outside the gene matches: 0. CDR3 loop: CACDTLGDTWDTRQMFF. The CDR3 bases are TGTGCCTGTGACACACTGGGGGATACCTGGGACACCCGACAGATGTTTTTC.

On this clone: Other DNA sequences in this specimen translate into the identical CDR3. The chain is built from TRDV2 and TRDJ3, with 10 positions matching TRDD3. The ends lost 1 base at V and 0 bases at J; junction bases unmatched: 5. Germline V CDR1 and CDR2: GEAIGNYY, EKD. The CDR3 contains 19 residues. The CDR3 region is CACDTGGYSSSWDTRQMFF. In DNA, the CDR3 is TGTGCCTGTGACACTGGGGGATACTCTAGCTCCTGGGACACCCGACAGATGTTTTTC.

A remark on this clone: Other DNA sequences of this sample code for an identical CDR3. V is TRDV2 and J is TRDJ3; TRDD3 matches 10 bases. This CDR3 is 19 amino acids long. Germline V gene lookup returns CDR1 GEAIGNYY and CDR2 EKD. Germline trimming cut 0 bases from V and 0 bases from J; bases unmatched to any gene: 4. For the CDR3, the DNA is TGTGCCTGTGACACCGGGGGATACGGGAGCTCCTGGGACACCCGACAGATGTTTTTC. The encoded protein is CACDTGGYGSSWDTRQMFF.

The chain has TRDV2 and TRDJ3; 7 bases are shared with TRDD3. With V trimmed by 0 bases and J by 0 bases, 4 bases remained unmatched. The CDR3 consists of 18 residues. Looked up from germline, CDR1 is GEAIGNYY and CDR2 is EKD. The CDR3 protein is CACDTAGGVSWDTRQMFF. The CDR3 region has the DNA TGTGCCTGTGACACCGCTGGGGGCGTCTCCTGGGACACCCGACAGATGTTTTTC.

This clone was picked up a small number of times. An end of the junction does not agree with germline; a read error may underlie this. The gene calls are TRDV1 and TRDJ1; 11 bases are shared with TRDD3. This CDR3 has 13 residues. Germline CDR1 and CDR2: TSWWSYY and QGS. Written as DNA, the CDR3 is TGTGCTCTTGGGGTCCTACTGGGGGATAAGCTCATCTTT. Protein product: CALGVLLGDKLIF.